Below are 20 T cell receptor beta chains sequenced from a single sample in a study of Ad26.COV2.S vaccination and SARS-CoV-2 variants. Specified treatment: about 20 received Ad26.COV2.S at low or high dose, single or two shots; several received placebo; per-sample allocation not given. Vaccine and placebo recipients were sampled on day 63 after the first injection. Sequencing used immunoSEQ multiplex PCR; TCRdb keeps in-frame clones, though not all of them. The sample comprises 450,000 to 550,000 clones, about 91% of which are singletons, and 2.5% to 3% rests with the top ten. The source was peripheral blood, collected in a trial of Ad26.COV2.S vaccine versus placebo. All receptors come from a person aged 18-65 years who received the Ad26.COV2.S COVID-19 vaccine or a placebo.

The chain carries TRBV5-1 and TRBJ1-3, with unresolved D. The CDR3 runs to 14 residues. The germline V and J ends were trimmed by 4 bases and 2 bases, with 10 bases remaining between them. Germline CDR1 and CDR2: SGHRS and YFSETQ. The CDR3 loop is CASSPRSAGNTIYF. DNA for the CDR3: TGCGCCAGCAGCCCCCGCAGTGCTGGAAACACCATATATTTT.

This rearrangement joins TRBV7-9 to TRBJ1-5, with 8 bases that match TRBD1. V gave up 5 bases and J gave up 3 bases; unmatched junction bases: 9. The CDR3 totals 16 residues. Germline V gene lookup returns CDR1 SEHNR and CDR2 FQNEAQ (reference sequence). CDR3 sequence reads: CASSPLPDRDNQPQHF. The CDR3 DNA follows: TGTGCCAGCAGCCCCCTCCCGGACAGGGACAATCAGCCCCAGCATTTT.

The chain recombines TRBV25-1 with TRBJ2-5; unclear D gene. The CDR3 runs 15 residues. Deletions cut 5 bases from V and 2 bases from J, with 15 bases between. CDR1 is MGHDK and CDR2 is SYGVNS in the germline V gene. CDR3 loop: CASSLGRNQQETQYF. The CDR3 bases are TGTGCCAGCAGTTTGGGCCGGAACCAACAAGAGACCCAGTACTTC.

The gene calls are TRBV6-5 and TRBJ1-4; D unclear. The CDR3 runs 13 residues. Germline assignment: CDR1 MNHEY and CDR2 SVGAGI. Trimming cost V 7 bases and J 5 bases, with 11 bases left between them. The chain's CDR3 is CASNVMPNEKLFF. The DNA of the CDR3 is TGTGCCAGCAATGTGATGCCGAATGAAAAACTGTTTTTT.

The genes are TRBV5-1 and TRBJ2-4; D unresolved. The ends were cut back, 4 bases at V and 1 base at J, with 9 bases in the middle. Per the germline V gene, CDR1 is SGHRS and CDR2 is YFSETQ. The CDR3 contains 14 residues. The CDR3, as DNA: TGCGCCAGCAGCACTGACACGGCCAAAAACATTCAGTACTTC. Translated: CASSTDTAKNIQYF.

Only one count was recorded for this clone. The chain uses TRBV6-5 and TRBJ1-5, with TRBD1 as a possible D gene (6 bases). The V and J ends lost 6 bases and 1 base respectively, with 10 bases between them. The CDR3 totals 14 residues. Germline V gene data show CDR1 as MNHEY and CDR2 as SVGAGI. This CDR3 is CASRSQGSNQPQHF. CDR3 DNA sequence: TGTGCCAGCAGATCCCAGGGGAGCAATCAGCCCCAGCATTTT.

The genes are TRBV6-5 and TRBJ1-5; no clear D gene. This CDR3 comprises 14 residues. Germline loops: CDR1 MNHEY, CDR2 SVGAGI. V lost 2 bases and J lost 9, with 14 bases in between. The CDR3 loop is CASSYGPYSGPQHF. CDR3 sequence (DNA): TGTGCCAGCAGTTACGGCCCGTATTCAGGGCCCCAGCATTTT.

The chain combines TRBV7-3 with TRBJ2-1, with D perhaps matching TRBD1 (6 bases). Deletions cut 4 bases from V and 9 bases from J, with 13 bases between. The length of the CDR3 is 13 residues. The V gene's germline CDR1 is SGHTA and CDR2 FQGTGA. CDR3 loop: CASSSNRDSEQFF. CDR3 nucleotides: TGTGCCAGCAGCTCAAACAGGGATAGTGAGCAGTTCTTC.

J is TRBJ2-1 and V is TRBV28; D not certain. This CDR3 is 12 amino acids long. CDR1 and CDR2 from the germline V gene are MDHEN and SYDVKM. Deletions cut 4 bases from V and 8 bases from J, with 9 bases between. CDR3 in amino acids: CASSSLRHEQFF. CDR3 coding DNA: TGTGCCAGCAGTTCCCTGCGTCATGAGCAGTTCTTC.

This clone was observed once. The CDR3 nucleotides read TGTGCCATTACGACAGGGGAGTCGTTCACTGAAGCTTTCTTT. This gives the protein CAITTGESFTEAFF. The V call is TRBV6-5, the J call TRBJ1-1, with 8 bases aligning to TRBD1. Germline V lookup: CDR1 MNHEY, CDR2 SVGAGI. CDR3 size: 14 residues. With 10 bases clipped from V and 4 bases from J, the junction kept 11 bases outside the gene matches.

The chain employs TRBV27 and TRBJ1-5; D is possibly TRBD1 (6 bases). Germline V gene sequence: CDR1 MNHEY, CDR2 SMNVEV (reference sequence). Trimming removed 8 bases at V and 2 bases at J, with 16 bases between. The CDR3 runs to 15 residues. CDR3: CASAGGIWGNQPQHF. The DNA for the CDR3 is TGTGCCAGCGCGGGGGGCATATGGGGCAATCAGCCCCAGCATTTT.

The chain has TRBV10-3 and TRBJ2-7, with 12 positions matching TRBD1. This CDR3 is built from 14 residues. The germline gives CDR1 ENHRY, CDR2 SYGVKD. V was pared by 7 bases and J by 6 bases, with 7 bases of the junction left unmatched. The CDR3 coding sequence is TGTGCCATCACTCCCGGGACAGGGGGCCTCGAGCAGTACTTC. It translates to CAITPGTGGLEQYF.

This clone was observed once. The CDR3 here is CASSPYSVNTEAFF. In DNA form, the CDR3 reads TGTGCCAGCAGTCCCTATTCCGTGAACACTGAAGCTTTCTTT. V gene TRBV6-5 combines with J gene TRBJ1-1; no definite D call. CDR1 and CDR2 from the germline V gene are MNHEY and SVGAGI. Trimming removed 5 bases at V and 0 bases at J, with 10 bases between. There are 14 residues in the CDR3.

This clone was seen just once. The genes are TRBV27 and TRBJ1-3; tentatively, D is TRBD1 (5 bases). Looked up from germline, CDR1 is MNHEY and CDR2 is SMNVEV (reference sequence). The V gene lost 2 bases and the J gene lost 4 bases, with 12 bases spanning the gap. The CDR3 covers 15 residues. CDR3 protein: CASSLRWGDGNTIYF. CDR3 sequence (DNA): TGTGCCAGCAGTTTAAGGTGGGGCGACGGAAACACCATATATTTT.

J is TRBJ2-5 and V is TRBV4-2; 9 bases agree with TRBD1. V lost 3 bases and J lost 5; bases outside the gene matches: 10. The CDR3 runs to 16 residues. Germline V gene lookup returns CDR1 LGHNA and CDR2 YNFKEQ. CDR3 protein: CASSHKPGQGPETQYF. CDR3 bases: TGTGCCAGCAGCCATAAGCCGGGACAGGGTCCCGAGACCCAGTACTTC.

The gene calls are TRBV6-4 and TRBJ2-3; 7 bases align to TRBD2. Per the germline V gene, CDR1 is MRHNA and CDR2 is SNTAGT. This CDR3 is built from 16 residues. Germline trimming cut 5 bases from V and 5 bases from J; bases unmatched to any gene: 13. The CDR3, as DNA: TGTGCCAGCAGTTTTCGGAGCGGGGAATTTTTAGATACGCAGTATTTT. Its protein is CASSFRSGEFLDTQYF.

The CDR3 bases are TGTGCCAGCAGTGTCGGCATGTGGGACTACGAGCAGTACTTC. It translates to CASSVGMWDYEQYF. The chain links TRBV2 to TRBJ2-7; D is undetermined. This CDR3 contains 14 residues. Per the germline V gene, CDR1 is SNHLY and CDR2 is FYNNEI. Trimming shortened V by 4 bases and J by 3 bases, and 13 bases separated the two germline ends. Complete variable domain (other parts from reference TRBV2 and TRBJ2-7): EPEVTQTPSHQVTQMGQEVILRCVPISNHLYFYWYRQILGQKVEFLVSFYNNEISEKSEIFDDQFSVERPDGSNFTLKIRSTKLEDSAMYFCASSVGMWDYEQYFGPGTRLTVT.

The chain joins TRBV10-3 to TRBJ1-1; possibly TRBD1 for D (5 bases). Germline V lookup: CDR1 ENHRY, CDR2 SYGVKD. The CDR3 is 12 amino acids. Trimming left V 10 bases short and J 6 bases short, with 15 bases between. Here the CDR3 reads CATDGGFAEAFF. The DNA of the CDR3 is TGTGCCACTGACGGGGGGTTCGCTGAAGCTTTCTTT.

CDR3 sequence reads: CSGMTGGETQYF. The CDR3, as DNA: TGCAGCGGCATGACAGGGGGAGAGACCCAGTACTTC. V is TRBV29-1 and J is TRBJ2-5, with 9 bases identical to TRBD1. There are 12 residues in the CDR3. Germline lookup yields CDR1 SQVTM and CDR2 ANQGSEA. J was trimmed by 4 bases and V by 7 bases; bases with no gene match: 4.

The chain is built from TRBV5-4 and TRBJ1-1; 8 bases fit TRBD1. Germline loops: CDR1 SGHNT, CDR2 YYREEE (reference sequence). The CDR3 extends over 16 amino acids. V was pared by 4 bases and J by 0 bases, with 8 bases of the junction left unmatched. DNA of the CDR3: TGTGCCAGCAGCGGAAAGGGGGGACAGGTGAACACTGAAGCTTTCTTT. As protein: CASSGKGGQVNTEAFF.